The entry below gives a single T cell receptor beta chain sequence along with its context. Its antigen is currently not known. Per-base quality was not reported, and no clone a single base away is much larger than it. The sample comes from a study (dated by TCRdb to between 2014 and 2016). Background on the whole study: The study examined whether tumor-infiltrating Tregs in breast cancer are drawn from blood Tregs or arise in situ by conversion from other CD4+ T cell subsets. The study at large found these results: The TCR gene usage of tumor memory CD4+ T cells clustered together with blood and lymph node memory CD4+ cells and with lymph node naive CD4+ cells. The greatest overlap of tumor-infiltrating Treg TCR alpha and beta sequences was with tumor naive CD4+ T cells, followed next by blood naive CD4+ T cells. Rather than covering whole repertoires, validation in the larger cohort was restricted to a single TCR beta V-J rearrangement.

Compared with germline, V lacks 6 bases and J lacks 1 base; bases without a gene match: 10. Taken from cysteine to phenylalanine, the CDR3 has 19 residues. Only the CDR3 DNA stays, 57 bases, in frame from base 1. The germline V gene (reference sequence) supplies CDR1 MNHNY and CDR2 SVGAGI. Amplification of full-length TCR variable regions was done by 5' RACE PCR using constant-region reverse primers, and this step was followed by semi-nested PCR with Nested Universal Primer A. The ReliaPrep RNA Cell Miniprep System was used to extract total RNA, which was then reverse transcribed into 5'RACE-ready cDNA with the SMARTer RACE 5'/3' Kit. Full-length TCR alpha and beta libraries were barcoded with multiplex adaptors and sequenced on an Illumina MiSeq. The paper's data handling went like this. For each of nine subset-tissue groups, sequencing data from the five patients were combined, and the groups were compared by unsupervised clustering of TCR gene usage. Repertoire similarity was calculated with the Morisita-Horn index, weighting shared sequences by their contribution to each repertoire. The public reads were reanalyzed by TCRdb: fastp trimming at Q25, MiXCR alignment, in-frame beta chains only. Records with the same CDR3 protein are collapsed into one entry carrying the most frequent genes and DNA. The V and J calls here are based on TCRdb, not the publication. Present in this sample are tens of thousands of distinct CDR3 sequences, approximately 31% of which were seen just once. The ten top clones hold roughly 4% of the sample.

CD4+CD45RO+CD25- cells were isolated as memory CD4+ T cells. Tregs, naive and memory CD4+ T cells from tumor, blood and ipsilateral draining lymph nodes of 4 or 5 breast cancer patients underwent full-length TCR alpha and beta sequencing. Tumor tissue and lymph nodes from ipsilateral axillary dissection were perfused with PBS, minced and digested with collagenase I and hyaluronidase. Ficoll density gradient centrifugation was used to isolate mononuclear cells from lymph nodes or from roughly 51 ml of peripheral blood. A purity exceeding 90% was confirmed by FACS for the sorted cell populations. The receptor chain draws on TRBV6-6 and TRBJ2-2; 14 bases in the middle match TRBD2. Specimen: memory CD4+ T cells sorted from a lymph node. The label giving this sample's cell subset or site can be read as: memory CD4+ T cells, CD4+CD45RO+CD25-. This receptor was identified in a female donor with breast cancer. CDR3 sequence: CASRPLDGLAGGNTGELFF. The DNA sequence follows: TGTGCCAGCAGGCCACTCGACGGACTAGCGGGGGGGAACACCGGGGAGCTGTTTTTT.